The subject of this entry is one T cell receptor beta chain. The antigen is not known. This sample was taken from a study of Ad26.COV2.S vaccination and SARS-CoV-2 variants. Study background: Administration of Ad26.COV2.S was intramuscular, either once or twice 56 days apart.

Overall study results and limits: Spike-specific TCR breadth was greater after Ad26.COV2.S than placebo.

Treatment indicated: some 20 received Ad26.COV2.S at low or high dose, single or two shots; 5 received placebo; per-sample allocation not given. Each sample was drawn 63 days after the first injection (of vaccine or placebo). Germline V gives CDR1 SGHTA, CDR2 FQGTGA. The length of the CDR3 is 14 residues. The junction had 6 bases not matched to a gene; V was cut back by 5 bases and J by 4 bases. Produced via immunoSEQ multiplex PCR; TCRdb's table is partial and in-frame only. This sample carries 250,000 to 300,000 clones, 87% of them seen once, and the ten largest clones take approximately 3.3%. The J gene is TRBJ2-5, the V gene TRBV7-3, with 8 bases that match TRBD2. The receptor's source is a person between 18 and 65 years old who received the Ad26.COV2.S COVID-19 vaccine or a placebo. The sequenced sample was peripheral blood, obtained in a trial of Ad26.COV2.S vaccine versus placebo. The chain's CDR3 is CASSPFGGAETQYF. Here the CDR3 DNA reads TGTGCCAGCAGCCCATTCGGGGGGGCAGAGACCCAGTACTTC.